Listed below are T cell receptor beta chains from one sample, sequenced in a study of T-cell memory formation after mild COVID-19. One entry per CDR3 protein, called by TCRdb with MiXCR from the 5' RACE reads. The data show about 210,000 distinct CDR3 sequences, roughly a tenth seen once. Input material: PBMCs or a T cell subset sorted from them (not recorded which). Receptors originate from a man in his late teens or twenties who had mild COVID-19 (a few samples of this study predate the infection). Cell type and time point are not known. Each CDR3 is given with its conserved first and last residue. The D gene is left open where the match is weak. Clone size is stated in some rows and not others, as once, few, many or a class when expanded.

j_call clone_size v_call d_call cdr3_aa cdr3_nt
TRBJ1-5 few TRBV7-8 TRBD1 CASSSGGGGSNQPQHF TGTGCCAGCAGCAGTGGAGGGGGCGGAAGCAATCAGCCCCAGCATTTT
TRBJ2-7 once TRBV5-4 TRBD2 CASSLQRGDYEQYF TGTGCCAGCAGCTTGCAACGGGGGGATTACGAGCAGTACTTC
TRBJ1-1 NA TRBV11-3 NA CASRPPGTVNPLLLNTEAFF TGTGCCAGCAGACCACCCGGGACGGTGAATCCACTCCTACTGAACACTGAAGCTTTCTTT
TRBJ1-1 few TRBV20-1 NA CSAGDPGGNTEAFF TGCAGTGCTGGAGACCCGGGGGGGAACACTGAAGCTTTCTTT
TRBJ2-7 NA TRBV20-1 NA CSARDGSDEQYF TGCAGTGCTAGAGATGGAAGCGACGAGCAGTACTTC
TRBJ2-3 few TRBV4-2 TRBD2 CASSQGTSGATRTDTQYF TGTGCCAGCAGCCAGGGGACTAGCGGGGCGACACGCACAGATACGCAGTATTTT
TRBJ2-5 few TRBV7-2 TRBD2 CASSPGAIGGAGETQYF TGTGCCAGCAGTCCCGGCGCGATCGGGGGGGCCGGCGAGACCCAGTACTTC
TRBJ2-2 NA TRBV7-8 TRBD2 CASSFPLAGGHGELFF TGTGCCAGCAGCTTTCCACTAGCGGGGGGGCACGGGGAGCTGTTTTTT
TRBJ2-5 NA TRBV25-1 NA CASSPSVGGGQETQYF TGTGCCAGCAGCCCCAGCGTTGGGGGCGGGCAAGAGACCCAGTACTTC
TRBJ2-7 NA TRBV7-2 NA CASSPDNAYEQYF TGTGCCAGCAGCCCAGACAACGCCTACGAGCAGTACTTC
TRBJ2-5 few TRBV6-5 TRBD1 CASTRDRGQETQYF TGTGCCAGCACCAGGGACAGGGGGCAAGAGACCCAGTACTTC
TRBJ2-2 NA TRBV6-2/TRBV6-3 NA CASSSLRSTGELFF TGTGCCAGCAGCTCTTTAAGGAGTACCGGGGAGCTGTTTTTT
TRBJ1-1 NA TRBV4-2 NA CASSRGWQKNTEAFF TGTGCCAGCAGCCGTGGGTGGCAGAAGAACACTGAAGCTTTCTTT
TRBJ2-5 few TRBV7-9 TRBD1 CASSLSRTGTEETQYF TGTGCCAGCAGCCTCTCACGGACAGGGACGGAAGAGACCCAGTACTTC
TRBJ2-1 NA TRBV5-1 TRBD2 CASSLTPGTSGTNEQFF TGCGCCAGCAGCTTGACCCCCGGGACTAGCGGGACCAATGAGCAGTTCTTC
TRBJ2-6 few TRBV9 NA CASSVRGRGFSAGANVLTF TGTGCCAGCAGCGTACGTGGCAGGGGCTTTTCGGCAGGGGCCAACGTCCTGACTTTC
TRBJ2-3 NA TRBV7-8 NA CASSSLFGLNTDTQYF TGTGCCAGCAGCTCTCTCTTCGGTCTGAACACAGATACGCAGTATTTT
TRBJ2-5 few TRBV5-1 NA CASSLGGEEETQYF TGCGCCAGCAGCTTGGGCGGCGAAGAAGAGACCCAGTACTTC
TRBJ2-3 few TRBV5-1 NA CASSFLLDTQYF TGCGCCAGCAGCTTTTTATTGGATACGCAGTATTTT
TRBJ2-5 few TRBV19 NA CASSTLERETQYF TGTGCCAGTAGTACCCTCGAGAGAGAGACCCAGTACTTC
TRBJ1-3 NA TRBV6-2/TRBV6-3 NA CASSYVGTPGNTIYF TGTGCCAGCAGTTACGTCGGGACCCCTGGAAACACCATATATTTT
TRBJ2-2 many TRBV9 NA CASSVEGPPNTGELFF TGTGCCAGCAGCGTAGAGGGTCCACCGAACACCGGGGAGCTGTTTTTT
TRBJ2-5 few TRBV18 NA CASSAFDGETQYF TGTGCCAGCTCAGCCTTCGACGGGGAGACCCAGTACTTC
TRBJ2-4 many TRBV9 TRBD1 CASSTGQGAIGNIQYF TGTGCCAGCAGCACGGGACAGGGGGCGATAGGAAACATTCAGTACTTC
TRBJ2-6 NA TRBV18 NA CASSPVAGLGAAANVLTF TGTGCCAGCTCACCAGTGGCAGGCCTGGGTGCTGCGGCCAACGTCCTGACTTTC
TRBJ1-2 many TRBV5-6 TRBD1 CASSLDRGQSYTF TGTGCCAGCAGCTTGGACAGGGGGCAAAGCTACACCTTC
TRBJ1-2 NA TRBV7-2 NA CASNSRADYGYTF TGTGCCAGCAACAGCAGGGCGGACTATGGCTACACCTTC
TRBJ1-1 few TRBV7-2 NA CASSPARGYTEAFF TGTGCCAGCAGCCCAGCCCGGGGGTACACTGAAGCTTTCTTT
TRBJ2-7 NA TRBV18 NA CASSPVGYEQYF TGTGCCAGCTCACCTGTGGGATACGAGCAGTACTTC
TRBJ1-3 few TRBV24-1 NA CATSDLSGRGASGNTIYF TGTGCCACCAGTGATTTGTCAGGGCGAGGAGCCTCTGGAAACACCATATATTTT
TRBJ1-5 few TRBV4-3 NA CASSLRVENQPQHF TGCGCCAGCAGCCTCAGGGTTGAGAATCAGCCCCAGCATTTT
TRBJ2-6 few TRBV7-9 NA CASSSARTFSGANVLTF TGTGCCAGCAGCTCAGCCAGGACATTCTCTGGGGCCAACGTCCTGACTTTC
TRBJ2-5 NA TRBV5-5 TRBD2 CASSLGLAGTMETQYF TGTGCCAGCAGCTTGGGACTAGCGGGTACCATGGAGACCCAGTACTTC
TRBJ2-5 few TRBV28 NA CASSLTFGTQYF TGTGCCAGCAGTTTAACATTCGGGACCCAGTACTTC
TRBJ2-3 NA TRBV9 NA CASSPTKGGTYTDTQYF TGTGCCAGCAGCCCTACGAAAGGGGGAACCTACACAGATACGCAGTATTTT
TRBJ2-3 NA TRBV9 NA CASSVDLGFQGTQYF TGTGCCAGCAGCGTAGATCTGGGATTCCAGGGTACGCAGTATTTT
TRBJ2-1 many TRBV7-9 TRBD2 CASITQRGSSYNEQFF TGTGCCAGCATCACACAGCGGGGAAGCTCCTACAATGAGCAGTTCTTC
TRBJ2-1 NA TRBV5-1 TRBD1 CASSWGQGDYNEQFF TGCGCCAGCAGCTGGGGACAGGGGGATTACAATGAGCAGTTCTTC
TRBJ2-3 NA TRBV5-5 NA CASSLDPGTGDTQYF TGTGCCAGCAGCTTGGACCCGGGTACAGGGGATACGCAGTATTTT
TRBJ2-3 many TRBV24-1 NA CATSDSRVDTQYF TGTGCCACCAGTGATTCGAGGGTCGATACGCAGTATTTT